The entry below describes one T cell receptor (beta chain). Its cognate antigen is unknown. The sample originates from a study of shared clonotypes between healthy human individuals. Study observations and caveats: Specimens sampled were limited to blood, with tissue repertoires likely differing.

The CDR3 is made up of 16 amino acids. With V trimmed by 5 bases and J by 3 bases, 8 bases remained unmatched. CDR1 is SGHRS and CDR2 is YFSETQ in the germline V gene. Assay execution proceeded at the deep level. Genomic DNA of every subset was divided equally among multiple immunoSEQ plates. It was approximately 0.2 ug DNA, 25,000 to 35,000 T cell genomes, that sorted-subset replicate PCRs used. Sequencing was performed with immunoSEQ multiplex PCR; in TCRdb, only in-frame clones are kept and a portion is missing. The sample lists 2 million to 2.5 million clones, approximately 95% occurring once. The rearrangement joins TRBV5-1 to TRBJ2-2; 9 positions match TRBD2. Material: naive CD4+ T cells from PBMCs. The subset was: CD45RA+ positively selected. The TCR originated in a man between 18 and 35 years old in good health. Some clones in this sample may be carry-over from other donors' samples. The CDR3 nucleotides read TGCGCCAGCAGTTCAAGACTAGCGGAGTACACCGGGGAGCTGTTTTTT. Protein product: CASSSRLAEYTGELFF.